A selection of T cell receptor beta chains follows, all from one sample in a study of tumor T cells in aggressive B-cell lymphoma. Here immunoSEQ multiplex PCR was the method, and the copy in TCRdb shows in-frame clones only, minus some. The table records about 7,600 clones, approximately 85% of them present only once. Sequenced material: tumor tissue. These TCRs come from an adult with diffuse large B cell lymphoma. CDR3s include the opening cysteine and the closing phenylalanine or tryptophan. Each record gives: V gene, clone size, J gene, D gene, CDR3 DNA, CDR3 protein. The D gene is left open where the match is weak. Where a row states a size, it is once, few, many or the class of an expanded clone; other rows omit it.

V gene: TRBV9; clone size: .; J gene: TRBJ2-1; D gene: TRBD1; CDR3 DNA: TGTGCCAGCGGAACAGGGGGGTTTTACAATGAGCAGTTCTTC; CDR3 protein: CASGTGGFYNEQFF
V gene: TRBV5-5; clone size: .; J gene: TRBJ2-6; D gene: .; CDR3 DNA: TGTGCCAGCAGCCCACACGGGGGAGCGCAGGGGGCCAACGTCCTGACTTTC; CDR3 protein: CASSPHGGAQGANVLTF
V gene: TRBV2; clone size: .; J gene: TRBJ2-6; D gene: .; CDR3 DNA: TGTGCCAGCAGTGGGGAGTCTGGGGCCAACGTCCTGACTTTC; CDR3 protein: CASSGESGANVLTF
V gene: TRBV6-5; clone size: .; J gene: TRBJ2-5; D gene: TRBD2; CDR3 DNA: TGTGCCGGCAGTTACTCAGGAGGGAGGGGAGAGACCCAGTACTTC; CDR3 protein: CAGSYSGGRGETQYF
V gene: TRBV27; clone size: .; J gene: TRBJ2-7; D gene: .; CDR3 DNA: TGTGCCAGCAGTTTAACAGGCTACTCCTACGAGCAGTACTTC; CDR3 protein: CASSLTGYSYEQYF
V gene: TRBV10-3; clone size: .; J gene: TRBJ2-2; D gene: .; CDR3 DNA: TGTGCCATCAAACAGGGAACCGGGGAGCTGTTTTTT; CDR3 protein: CAIKQGTGELFF
V gene: TRBV7-8; clone size: .; J gene: TRBJ2-5; D gene: TRBD2; CDR3 DNA: TGTGCCAGCAGCCCCATAGGGACTAGCGGCCCCGCCCTGGGGACCCAGTACTTC; CDR3 protein: CASSPIGTSGPALGTQYF
V gene: TRBV27; clone size: .; J gene: TRBJ1-1; D gene: .; CDR3 DNA: TGTGCCAGCAGTTTACGGGGGGAAGCTTTCTTT; CDR3 protein: CASSLRGEAFF
V gene: TRBV7-9; clone size: once; J gene: TRBJ2-5; D gene: TRBD2; CDR3 DNA: TGTGCCAGCAGCTCCCCACATGAGGAACGGGGGGGCTTCCTTGTGACCCAGTACTTC; CDR3 protein: CASSSPHEERGGFLVTQYF
V gene: TRBV7-9; clone size: .; J gene: TRBJ1-1; D gene: .; CDR3 DNA: TGTGCCAGCAGCTCCGGACAGTGGAACACTGAAGCTTTCTTT; CDR3 protein: CASSSGQWNTEAFF
V gene: TRBV27; clone size: .; J gene: TRBJ2-7; D gene: TRBD1; CDR3 DNA: TGTGCCAGCAGTCTCGGACAGGGGAGATCCGAGCAGTACTTC; CDR3 protein: CASSLGQGRSEQYF
V gene: TRBV9; clone size: .; J gene: TRBJ2-7; D gene: TRBD2; CDR3 DNA: TGTGCCAGCAGCGCGGGTCACGGGGGGTCCTACGAGCAGTACTTC; CDR3 protein: CASSAGHGGSYEQYF
V gene: TRBV7-3; clone size: .; J gene: TRBJ2-1; D gene: .; CDR3 DNA: TGTGCCAGCAGCGGAACGGGAATTGCCTACAATGAGCAGTTCTTC; CDR3 protein: CASSGTGIAYNEQFF